This entry features one T cell receptor (beta chain) sequence. Using immunoSEQ multiplex PCR, the repertoire was profiled, and TCRdb retains in-frame clones only, with some absent. In the table there are roughly 300,000 clones, 80% to 90% of which are singletons. This sample stems from a study of blood T cell repertoires in COVID-19. Study in general: Sample material is recorded as cDNA or gDNA derived from T cells, B-cell-depleted T cells, or PBMCs.

The CDR3 has 16 residues. Germline assignment: CDR1 MNHEY and CDR2 SVGEGT. Trimming took 0 bases from V and 0 from J, leaving 12 bases between them. Sequencing was carried out using peripheral blood. The J gene is TRBJ2-7, the V gene TRBV6-2 or TRBV6-3; weak D call: TRBD2 (6 bases). This TCR was sampled from a woman in her forties or fifties with acute or convalescent COVID-19. In nucleotides, the CDR3 is TGTGCCAGCAGTTACTCCAGGAGGGAACCCTCCTACGAGCAGTACTTC. It codes for CASSYSRREPSYEQYF.